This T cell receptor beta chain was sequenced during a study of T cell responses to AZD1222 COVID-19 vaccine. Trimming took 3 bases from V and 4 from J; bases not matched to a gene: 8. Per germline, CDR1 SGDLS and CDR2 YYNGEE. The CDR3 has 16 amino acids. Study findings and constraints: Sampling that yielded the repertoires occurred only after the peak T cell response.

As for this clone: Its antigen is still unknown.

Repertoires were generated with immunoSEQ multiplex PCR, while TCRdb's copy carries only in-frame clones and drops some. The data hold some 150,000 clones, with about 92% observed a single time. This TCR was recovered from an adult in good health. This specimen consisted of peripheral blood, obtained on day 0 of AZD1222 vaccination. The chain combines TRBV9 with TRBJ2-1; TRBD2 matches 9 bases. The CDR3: CASSATGTSLYNEQFF. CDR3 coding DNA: TGTGCCAGCAGCGCGACCGGGACTAGCTTGTACAATGAGCAGTTCTTC.